A single sample gave rise to the 7 T cell receptor beta chains below, sequenced in a study of blood T cell repertoires in COVID-19. The method was immunoSEQ multiplex PCR; TCRdb's version includes in-frame clones alone and lacks a portion of them. The sample carries hundreds of thousands of clones, around 82% recorded once. Sequencing input: PBMCs or T cells enriched from blood (not recorded which). These TCRs come from a middle-aged woman who had been exposed to COVID-19.

The gene calls are TRBV19 and TRBJ2-2; the D is unclear. V was clipped by 5 bases and J by 1 base, with 14 bases between them. The CDR3 contains 16 residues. Germline V gene lookup returns CDR1 LNHDA and CDR2 SQIVND (reference sequence). CDR3 in DNA: TGTGCCAGTAGTGTCGTCACGCTGCGGAACACCGGGGAGCTGTTTTTT. The encoded protein is CASSVVTLRNTGELFF.

This chain links TRBV27 with TRBJ1-3; the match to TRBD1 covers 8 bases. The germline V gene encodes CDR1 MNHEY and CDR2 SMNVEV (reference sequence). V was clipped by 0 bases and J by 2 bases; unmatched bases: 3. The CDR3 sequence is 16 residues long. The CDR3 region has the DNA TGTGCCAGCAGTTTATCATTGGACAGGGCTGGAAACACCATATATTTT. It yields the protein CASSLSLDRAGNTIYF.

The J gene is TRBJ1-4, the V gene TRBV14; possible D gene TRBD1, 5 bases. Germline V CDR1 and CDR2: SGHDN, FVKESK. Trimming removed 7 bases at V and 7 bases at J, with 16 bases between. This CDR3 spans 14 amino acids. CDR3 in amino acids: CASTPGGGGEKLFF. Written as DNA, the CDR3 is TGTGCCAGCACCCCCGGGGGGGGAGGTGAAAAACTGTTTTTT.

This chain links TRBV9 with TRBJ2-2, with TRBD1 matching 7 bases. After removal of 4 bases from V and 7 bases from J, the junction contained 7 bases not matched to a gene. The CDR3 is made up of 14 amino acids. CDR1 SGDLS and CDR2 YYNGEE come from the germline V gene. CDR3 sequence reads: CASSSRTGIGELFF. The CDR3 region has the DNA TGTGCCAGCAGCTCCCGGACAGGTATCGGGGAGCTGTTTTTT.

This chain connects TRBV7-2 to TRBJ2-3; D is unclear. V was cut by 5 bases and J by 3 bases, with 12 bases left in between. CDR1 is SGHTA and CDR2 is FQGNSA in the germline V gene. The CDR3 loop spans 14 amino acids. CDR3 amino acids: CASSPVARTDTQYF. DNA for the CDR3: TGTGCCAGCAGCCCCGTCGCCAGAACAGATACGCAGTATTTT.

This clone occurred once. The chain couples TRBV7-9 to TRBJ1-1; D remains unclear. Germline V gives CDR1 SEHNR, CDR2 FQNEAQ (reference sequence). The V end lost 7 bases, the J end lost 10 bases, and 16 bases lay between the germline ends. This CDR3 is 12 amino acids long. For the CDR3, the DNA is TGTGCCAGCACCTATCAAGCGGGGTTAGCTTTCTTT. Encoded protein: CASTYQAGLAFF.

The CDR3 reads CASRRGGTTDTQYF. The CDR3 DNA is TGTGCCAGCAGGAGGGGGGGCACGACAGATACGCAGTATTTT. This chain connects TRBV27 to TRBJ2-3; D may be TRBD2 (7 bases). With 6 bases removed from V and 3 bases from J, the gap between germline ends came to 13 bases. Germline V lookup: CDR1 MNHEY, CDR2 SMNVEV (reference sequence). This CDR3 spans 14 amino acids.